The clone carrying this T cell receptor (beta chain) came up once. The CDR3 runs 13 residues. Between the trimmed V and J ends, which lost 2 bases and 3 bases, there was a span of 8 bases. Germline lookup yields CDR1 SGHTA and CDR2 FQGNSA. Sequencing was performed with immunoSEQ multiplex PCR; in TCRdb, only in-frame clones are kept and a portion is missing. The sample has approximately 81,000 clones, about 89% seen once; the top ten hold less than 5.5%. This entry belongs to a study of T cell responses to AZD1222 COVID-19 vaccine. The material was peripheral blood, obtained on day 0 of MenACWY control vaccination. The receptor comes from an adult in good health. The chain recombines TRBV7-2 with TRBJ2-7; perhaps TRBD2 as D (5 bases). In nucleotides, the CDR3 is TGTGCCAGCAGCTTAAGCGGAAACTACGAGCAGTACTTC. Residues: CASSLSGNYEQYF.